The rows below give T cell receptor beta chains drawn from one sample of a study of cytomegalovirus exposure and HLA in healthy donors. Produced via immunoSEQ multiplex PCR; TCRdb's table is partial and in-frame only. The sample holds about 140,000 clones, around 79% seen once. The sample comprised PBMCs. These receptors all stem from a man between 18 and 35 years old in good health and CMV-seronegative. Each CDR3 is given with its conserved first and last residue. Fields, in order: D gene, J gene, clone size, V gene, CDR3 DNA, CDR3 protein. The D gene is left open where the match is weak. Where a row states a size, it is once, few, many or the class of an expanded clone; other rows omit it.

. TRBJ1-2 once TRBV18 TGTGCCAGCTCACAACGGGATCCTTCAATAGCTAACTATGGCTACACCTTC CASSQRDPSIANYGYTF
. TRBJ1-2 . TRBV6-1 TGTGCCAGCGACGCGGAGGGGATTTATGGCTACACCTTC CASDAEGIYGYTF
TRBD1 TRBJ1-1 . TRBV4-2 TGTGCCAGCAGCCTGGGGACAGGGGTGACTGAAGCTTTCTTT CASSLGTGVTEAFF
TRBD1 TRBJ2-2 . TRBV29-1 TGCAGCGTCACAGGGGTGAACACCGGGGAGCTGTTTTTT CSVTGVNTGELFF
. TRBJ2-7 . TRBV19 TGTGCCAGTAGTATACAGGACAGTTCCTTCTACGAGCAGTACTTC CASSIQDSSFYEQYF
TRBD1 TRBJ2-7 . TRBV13 TGTGCCAGCAGAATCACGAGGGGGCAGAACTCCTACGAGCAGTACTTC CASRITRGQNSYEQYF
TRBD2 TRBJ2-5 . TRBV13 TGTGCCAGCAGCTTCAGGGAGCGGGGGCCCCTGGAAGAAGAGACCCAGTACTTC CASSFRERGPLEEETQYF
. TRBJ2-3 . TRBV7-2 TGTGCCAGCAGTCCCTTCTGGGGGCAAGAGGCAGATACGCAGTATTTT CASSPFWGQEADTQYF
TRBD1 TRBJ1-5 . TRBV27 TGTGCCAGCAGTCCCCTTTCGACAGGGGGTTCCAATCAGCCCCAGCATTTT CASSPLSTGGSNQPQHF
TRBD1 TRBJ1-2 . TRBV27 TGTGCCAGCAGTTTTCTCCCCCCCCCTACGACAGGGGACTATGGCTACACCTTC CASSFLPPPTTGDYGYTF
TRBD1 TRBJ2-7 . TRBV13 TGTGCCAGCAGCTTGGGACAGAACTACGAGCAGTACTTC CASSLGQNYEQYF
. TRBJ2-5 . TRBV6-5 TGTGCCAGCAGTTACCTAGGTGGGGGGGGCCGGGAGACCCAGTACTTC CASSYLGGGGRETQYF
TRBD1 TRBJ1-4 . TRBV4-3 TGCGCCAGCAGCTCTCGACAGGGGGCTCGGGATGAAAAACTGTTTTTT CASSSRQGARDEKLFF
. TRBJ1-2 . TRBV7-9 TGTGCCAGCAGCTCCTCCCTCGGCTACACCTTC CASSSSLGYTF
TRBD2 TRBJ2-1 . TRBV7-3 TGTGCCAGCAGCCACCCCGAAATACTAGCGGGGGGGCTTTCCCACAATGAGCAGTTCTTC CASSHPEILAGGLSHNEQFF
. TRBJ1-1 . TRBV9 TGTGCCAGCACCCGTGACTGGAACACTGAAGCTTTCTTT CASTRDWNTEAFF
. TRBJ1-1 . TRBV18 TGTGCCAGCTCACCCCTCATTAGCACTGAAGCTTTCTTT CASSPLISTEAFF
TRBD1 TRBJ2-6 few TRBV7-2 TGTGCCAGCAGCCCGGGACAGCCTGGGGCCAACGTCCTGACTTTC CASSPGQPGANVLTF
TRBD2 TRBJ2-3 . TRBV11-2 TGTGCCAGCAGCCCCCCGGGAGGTGCTAGCACAGATACGCAGTATTTT CASSPPGGASTDTQYF
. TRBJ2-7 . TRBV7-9 TGTGCCAGCAGCTTAGGGTTAGGGCGTCGGGGCGAGCAGTACTTC CASSLGLGRRGEQYF
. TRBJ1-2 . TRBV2 TGTGCCAGCAGTGAAGCGGGGACAATCTATGGCTACACCTTC CASSEAGTIYGYTF
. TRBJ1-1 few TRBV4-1 TGCGCCAGCAGCCCTTCATACTTGGAGCCGAACACTGAAGCTTTCTTT CASSPSYLEPNTEAFF
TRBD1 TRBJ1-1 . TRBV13 TGTGCCAGCAGCTTAGGCCAGACAGGGGCCACTGAAGCTTTCTTT CASSLGQTGATEAFF
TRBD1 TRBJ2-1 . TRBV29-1 TGCAGCGTTGAAAGTATACGGTCAAACAGGGGTAATGAGCAGTTCTTC CSVESIRSNRGNEQFF
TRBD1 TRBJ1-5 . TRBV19 TGTGCCAGTAGTGTGCCGGGACAGGGTTCGCCTAGCAATCAGCCCCAGCATTTT CASSVPGQGSPSNQPQHF
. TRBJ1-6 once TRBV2 TGTGCCAGCAACCGGGACACCCTCGGGTCACCCCTCCACTTT CASNRDTLGSPLHF
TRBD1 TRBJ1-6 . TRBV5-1 TGCGCCAGCAGCTTGGGGGCAGGGGGGCCAAATTCACCCCTCCACTTT CASSLGAGGPNSPLHF
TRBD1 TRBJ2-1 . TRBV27 TGTGCCAGCAGTTTAAGGGACAGCAATGAGCAGTTCTTC CASSLRDSNEQFF